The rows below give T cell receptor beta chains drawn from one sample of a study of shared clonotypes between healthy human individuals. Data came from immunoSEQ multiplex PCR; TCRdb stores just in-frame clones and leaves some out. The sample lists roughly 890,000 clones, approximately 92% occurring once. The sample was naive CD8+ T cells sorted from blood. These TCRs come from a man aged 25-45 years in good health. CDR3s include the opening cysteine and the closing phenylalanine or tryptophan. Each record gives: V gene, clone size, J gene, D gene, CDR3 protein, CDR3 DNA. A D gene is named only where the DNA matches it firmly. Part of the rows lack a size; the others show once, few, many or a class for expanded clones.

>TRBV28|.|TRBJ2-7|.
CASSSGSSYEQYF
TGTGCCAGCAGTTCGGGGAGCTCCTACGAGCAGTACTTC
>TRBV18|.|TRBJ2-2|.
CASSPPLDTGELFF
TGTGCCAGCTCACCACCGCTGGACACCGGGGAGCTGTTTTTT
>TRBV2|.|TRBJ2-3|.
CASTAQGTDTQYF
TGTGCCAGCACCGCGCAGGGGACAGATACGCAGTATTTT
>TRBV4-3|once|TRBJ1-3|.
CASSQDLGIGNTIYF
TGCGCCAGCAGCCAAGATCTGGGGATTGGAAACACCATATATTTT
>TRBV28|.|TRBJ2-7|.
CASSSGYEQYF
TGTGCCAGCTCGAGCGGCTACGAGCAGTACTTC
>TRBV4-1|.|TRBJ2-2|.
CASSQNGEVTGELFF
TGCGCCAGCAGCCAAAACGGTGAGGTAACCGGGGAGCTGTTTTTT
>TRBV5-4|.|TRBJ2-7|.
CASSLVSREQYF
TGTGCCAGCAGCTTGGTGTCACGCGAGCAGTACTTC
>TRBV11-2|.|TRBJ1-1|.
CASSYRQSYMNTEAFF
TGTGCCAGCAGCTACAGACAGAGTTACATGAACACTGAAGCTTTCTTT
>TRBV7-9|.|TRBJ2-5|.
CASSLDPLGQETQYF
TGTGCCAGCAGCTTGGACCCTTTGGGCCAAGAGACCCAGTACTTC
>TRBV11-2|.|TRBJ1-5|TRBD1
CASSEATGGNQPQHF
TGTGCCAGCAGCGAAGCCACAGGGGGAAATCAGCCCCAGCATTTT
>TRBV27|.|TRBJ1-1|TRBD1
CASSLSVTGGNTEAFF
TGTGCCAGCAGTTTATCGGTCACAGGGGGGAACACTGAAGCTTTCTTT
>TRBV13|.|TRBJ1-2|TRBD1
CASSLKDRGREGYTF
TGTGCCAGCAGCTTAAAAGACAGGGGAAGAGAGGGCTACACCTTC
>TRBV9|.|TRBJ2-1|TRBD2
CASSFRTSGSNVNEQFF
TGTGCCAGCAGCTTCCGGACTAGCGGGAGCAACGTCAATGAGCAGTTCTTC
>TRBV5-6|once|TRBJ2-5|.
CASSHERGGTETQYF
TGTGCCAGCAGCCACGAGAGGGGGGGGACAGAGACCCAGTACTTC
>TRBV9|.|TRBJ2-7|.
CASSVAGGDSVYEQYF
TGTGCCAGCAGCGTAGCTGGAGGGGACAGCGTCTACGAGCAGTACTTC
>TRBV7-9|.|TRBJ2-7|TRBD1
CASNSGNTGESSYEQYF
TGTGCCAGCAACTCGGGCAATACAGGGGAAAGCTCCTACGAGCAGTACTTC
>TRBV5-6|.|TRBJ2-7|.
CASSGRTDTYEQYF
TGTGCCAGCAGCGGGAGGACGGACACCTACGAGCAGTACTTC
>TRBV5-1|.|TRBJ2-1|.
CASSATGERVYSYNEQFF
TGCGCCAGCAGCGCGACAGGAGAACGGGTTTACTCCTACAATGAGCAGTTCTTC
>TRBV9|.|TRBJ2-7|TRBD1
CASSGQTGQQYF
TGTGCCAGCAGCGGACAGACAGGGCAGCAGTACTTC
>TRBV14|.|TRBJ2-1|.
CASSQDSGVPYNEQFF
TGTGCCAGCAGCCAAGACTCGGGGGTACCTTACAATGAGCAGTTCTTC
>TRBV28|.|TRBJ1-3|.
CASSLFLGTTGNTIYF
TGTGCCAGCAGTTTATTCTTGGGGACAACTGGAAACACCATATATTTT
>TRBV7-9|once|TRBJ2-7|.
CASSFPWFEQYF
TGTGCCAGCAGCTTCCCTTGGTTCGAGCAGTACTTC
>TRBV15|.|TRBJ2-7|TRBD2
CATSRRGLADEQYF
TGTGCCACCAGCAGAAGGGGACTAGCGGACGAGCAGTACTTC
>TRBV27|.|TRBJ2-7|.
CASRGDGYEQYF
TGTGCCAGCAGGGGAGATGGGTACGAGCAGTACTTC
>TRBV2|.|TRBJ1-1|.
CASNQITEAFF
TGTGCCAGCAACCAGATCACTGAAGCTTTCTTT
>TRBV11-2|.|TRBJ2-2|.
CASSLVRTGELFF
TGTGCCAGCAGCTTAGTAAGGACCGGGGAGCTGTTTTTT
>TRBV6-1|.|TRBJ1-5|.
CASSERVEGWDQPQHF
TGTGCCAGCAGTGAAAGGGTGGAGGGCTGGGATCAGCCCCAGCATTTT
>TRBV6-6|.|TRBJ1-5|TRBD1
CASSSGTGLVQPQHF
TGTGCCAGCAGTTCTGGGACAGGGCTCGTTCAGCCCCAGCATTTT
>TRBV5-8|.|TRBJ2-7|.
CASTPDRPEQYF
TGTGCCAGCACCCCTGACAGACCCGAGCAGTACTTC
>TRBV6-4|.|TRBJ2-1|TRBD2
CASSDSGTSGENEQFF
TGTGCCAGCAGTGACTCTGGTACTAGCGGGGAGAATGAGCAGTTCTTC
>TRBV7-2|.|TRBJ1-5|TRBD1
CASSSTTGQPQHF
TGTGCCAGCAGCTCGACGACAGGGCAGCCCCAGCATTTT
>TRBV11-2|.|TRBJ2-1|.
CASSLGGIEQFF
TGTGCCAGCAGCTTAGGAGGGATTGAGCAGTTCTTC
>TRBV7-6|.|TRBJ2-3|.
CASSSGGGTDTQYF
TGTGCCAGCAGCTCCGGGGGTGGGACAGATACGCAGTATTTT
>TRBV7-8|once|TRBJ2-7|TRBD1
CASSPLGQGTYEQYF
TGTGCCAGCAGCCCCTTGGGACAGGGCACCTACGAGCAGTACTTC
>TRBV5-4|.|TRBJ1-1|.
CASSLGAGSAAFF
TGTGCCAGCAGCTTGGGGGCAGGGTCTGCGGCTTTCTTT
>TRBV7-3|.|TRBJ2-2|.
CASSPITGELFF
TGTGCCAGCAGCCCTATCACCGGGGAGCTGTTTTTT
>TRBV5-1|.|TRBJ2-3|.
CASSPRQVTTDTQYF
TGCGCCAGCAGCCCCCGACAGGTTACCACAGATACGCAGTATTTT